This TCR beta chain stems from a study of blood T cell repertoires in COVID-19. The count of this clone is one. The repertoire was sequenced with immunoSEQ multiplex PCR; TCRdb's copy has only in-frame clones and lacks some. The sample carries around 300,000 clones, approximately 88% recorded once. This clonotype originated in a woman aged 45-65 years with active or convalescent COVID-19. What was sequenced was peripheral blood.

CDR3 coding DNA: TGTGCCACCAGCGGGGGGATGAACACTGAAGCTTTCTTT. It specifies CATSGGMNTEAFF. The chain recombines TRBV15 with TRBJ1-1; D is perhaps TRBD1 (5 bases). The CDR3 contains 13 residues. Between the trimmed V and J ends, which lost 5 bases and 0 bases, there was a span of 7 bases. Germline CDR1 reads LNHNV; CDR2 reads YYDKDF (reference sequence).